This T cell receptor (beta chain) was documented in a study of siplizumab effects on memory and regulatory T cells. Study observations and caveats: Mapping to unstimulated subsets was achieved for only a minor fraction of alloreactive clones. Tregs proliferating in siplizumab cultures lacked confirmation of their suppressive function.

Concerning this clone: Its antigen is still unknown.

Approximately 10^5 TCR templates per sample were assayed. The method was immunoSEQ multiplex PCR; TCRdb's version includes in-frame clones alone and lacks a portion of them. The profile shows about 91,000 clones, roughly 97% of them singletons. The CDR3 runs 15 residues. The V and J ends lost 2 bases and 0 bases respectively, with 11 bases between them. Germline CDR1 is SGHDT and CDR2 is YYEEEE. The sequence was obtained from a human donor in good health. The chain links TRBV5-6 to TRBJ1-1; a possible D gene is TRBD1 (5 bases). Sequenced sample: naive CD4+ T cells sorted from blood. This chain's CDR3 is CASSFRVTMNTEAFF. The CDR3 DNA reads TGTGCCAGCAGCTTCAGGGTCACCATGAACACTGAAGCTTTCTTT.